The 28 T cell receptor beta chains reported below all come from one sample, sequenced in a study of pediatric ulcerative colitis. Only in-frame clones appear in the TCRdb table, and some are missing; sequencing was by immunoSEQ multiplex PCR. The sample shows some 40,000 clones, roughly four fifths of them seen only once. One to two pinch biopsies were taken from the rectum during colonoscopy. Sequencing was done on a sample of gut tissue. The source is a boy aged 5-17 years with severe ulcerative colitis.

This chain links TRBV7-2 with TRBJ1-1; possible D gene TRBD1, 6 bases. This CDR3 spans 15 amino acids. V was pared by 5 bases and J by 7 bases, with 20 bases between. Germline V gene lookup returns CDR1 SGHTA and CDR2 FQGNSA. In nucleotides, the CDR3 is TGTGCCAGCAGCCGTCAACAGGGTGCCCCCAATGAAGCTTTCTTT. It codes for CASSRQQGAPNEAFF.

This clone was found once. The chain employs TRBV7-3 and TRBJ2-2, with unresolved D. CDR1 is SGHTA, CDR2 FQGTGA, per germline. The V end was cut by 5 bases, the J end by 4 bases, with 11 bases between. This CDR3 region has 14 residues. The CDR3 coding sequence is TGTGCCAGCAGCCCGCAATTCGGCACCGGGGAGCTGTTTTTT. Its protein product is CASSPQFGTGELFF.

This chain connects TRBV19 to TRBJ1-2; 8 bases line up with TRBD1. Losses at the gene ends were 4 bases for V and 1 base for J; bases not matched to a gene: 5. The CDR3 covers 15 residues. The germline V gene has CDR1 LNHDA and CDR2 SQIVND (reference sequence). CDR3 amino acids: CASSTDRGLNYGYTF. CDR3 nucleotide sequence: TGTGCCAGTAGTACCGACAGGGGACTTAACTATGGCTACACCTTC.

This chain connects TRBV6-1 to TRBJ2-2, with D maybe TRBD2 (5 bases). CDR3 length equals 15 residues. The V end lost 7 bases, the J end lost 4 bases, and 16 bases lay between the germline ends. Per germline, CDR1 MNHNS and CDR2 SASEGT. The CDR3 sequence is CASTQGFRGTGELFF. The DNA for the CDR3 is TGTGCCAGCACGCAAGGGTTTCGGGGCACCGGGGAGCTGTTTTTT.

The chain joins TRBV9 to TRBJ2-7; D is possibly TRBD2 (5 bases). The CDR3 runs 15 residues. Germline CDR1 reads SGDLS; CDR2 reads YYNGEE. V was cut by 0 bases and J by 3 bases, with 13 bases left in between. CDR3 sequence: CASSVGPRGYYEQYF. CDR3 nucleotides: TGTGCCAGCAGCGTAGGGCCCCGCGGGTACTACGAGCAGTACTTC.

This sequence joins TRBV18 and TRBJ2-3; D is perhaps TRBD1 (5 bases). This CDR3 region has 17 residues. Trimming left V 2 bases short and J 1 base short, with 16 bases between. Germline-derived CDR1 and CDR2 are KGHSH and LQKENI. The CDR3 DNA follows: TGTGCCAGCTCACCAAGGGGTGTTCAGGTTGGCACAGATACGCAGTATTTT. Translating it yields CASSPRGVQVGTDTQYF.

The V and J genes are TRBV7-9 and TRBJ2-5; weak D call: TRBD2 (6 bases). The CDR3 totals 15 residues. CDR1 is SEHNR and CDR2 is FQNEAQ in the germline V gene (reference sequence). Trimming left V 5 bases short and J 5 bases short, with 18 bases between. The CDR3 DNA follows: TGTGCCAGCAGCGTCCTTGCCCCGGGGAGGGAGACCCAGTACTTC. It specifies CASSVLAPGRETQYF.

V gene TRBV9 combines with J gene TRBJ2-1; D is uncertain. V was cut by 2 bases and J by 0 bases, with 9 bases left in between. Germline values: CDR1 SGDLS, CDR2 YYNGEE. The CDR3 has 15 amino acids. The CDR3 nucleotides are TGTGCCAGCAGCGTTGGCCGGAGCTCCTACAATGAGCAGTTCTTC. Its protein is CASSVGRSSYNEQFF.

The chain recombines TRBV6-5 with TRBJ2-3; 8 bases are shared with TRBD1. Germline V CDR1 and CDR2: MNHEY, SVGAGI. The CDR3 extends over 15 amino acids. V shed 2 bases and J 8 bases; nucleotides not matched to a gene: 9. CDR3 amino acids: CASSYMSQGVVTQYF. CDR3 sequence (DNA): TGTGCCAGCAGTTACATGTCACAGGGGGTGGTTACGCAGTATTTT.

The CDR3 DNA follows: TGTGCCAGCAGCTTTGCCCCTAGCGGGTTCGGAGCGGATACGCAGTATTTT. It translates to CASSFAPSGFGADTQYF. This chain uses TRBV7-3 with TRBJ2-3; 8 bases line up with TRBD2. J was trimmed by 6 bases and V by 3 bases; bases with no gene match: 14. Germline CDR1 SGHTA, CDR2 FQGTGA. The CDR3 length is 17 residues.

The chain links TRBV2 to TRBJ2-5; D might be TRBD1 or TRBD2, each matching 6 bases. This CDR3 is 18 amino acids long. The V and J ends lost 3 bases and 5 bases respectively, with 25 bases between them. Germline CDR1 SNHLY, CDR2 FYNNEI. CDR3 in amino acids: CASSDRGAKGAGRETQYF. CDR3 DNA: TGTGCCAGCAGTGATAGGGGGGCCAAGGGCGCTGGGAGGGAGACCCAGTACTTC.

The chain recombines TRBV7-3 with TRBJ2-2; TRBD2 is a possible D gene (6 bases). The germline V gene encodes CDR1 SGHTA and CDR2 FQGTGA. There are 15 residues in the CDR3. Between the trimmed V and J ends, which lost 5 bases and 4 bases, there was a span of 14 bases. The CDR3 nucleotides are TGTGCCAGCAGCAGGGGACTCCCAGGCACCGGGGAGCTGTTTTTT. Amino acid sequence: CASSRGLPGTGELFF.

The V and J genes are TRBV18 and TRBJ1-2, with 7 bases fitting TRBD1. The V gene's germline CDR1 is KGHSH and CDR2 LQKENI. V trimming: 5 bases; J trimming: 3 bases; junction bases outside the gene matches: 9. CDR3 size: 15 residues. CDR3 DNA: TGTGCCAGCTCATCCCGGGACAGCATCGACTATGGCTACACCTTC. Its translation: CASSSRDSIDYGYTF.

There are a few counts of this clone. The chain combines TRBV28 with TRBJ1-3; possibly TRBD1 for D (5 bases). Germline V gene data show CDR1 as MDHEN and CDR2 as SYDVKM. This CDR3 has 13 amino acids. Trimming shortened V by 6 bases and J by 16 bases, and 22 bases separated the two germline ends. The CDR3 loop is CASRGVGESKAYF. CDR3 sequence (DNA): TGTGCCAGCAGGGGTGTGGGGGAGAGCAAGGCGTATTTT.

This chain links TRBV2 with TRBJ2-5; TRBD1 is a possible D gene (5 bases). CDR1 SNHLY and CDR2 FYNNEI come from the germline V gene. The V and J ends lost 1 base and 3 bases respectively, with 12 bases between them. This CDR3 has 15 residues. The CDR3 spells CASSEVEQGEETQYF. The CDR3 nucleotides read TGTGCCAGCAGTGAAGTTGAGCAGGGTGAAGAGACCCAGTACTTC.

The chain joins TRBV13 to TRBJ2-5; 9 nucleotides agree with TRBD1. The CDR3 is made up of 14 amino acids. CDR1 and CDR2 (germline): PRHDT, FYEKMQ (reference sequence). Losses at the gene ends were 6 bases for V and 1 base for J; bases not matched to a gene: 3. The CDR3 nucleotides read TGTGCCAGCAGGAAACAGGGGGCCCAAGAGACCCAGTACTTC. It yields the protein CASRKQGAQETQYF.

This clone was seen a few times. V is TRBV6-1 and J is TRBJ2-5; the D gene is possibly TRBD2 (6 bases). Germline V lookup: CDR1 MNHNS, CDR2 SASEGT. V lost 7 bases, J lost 7 bases, and 16 bases lay in between. The CDR3 contains 13 residues. The CDR3 region is CASNTLSGGTQYF. For the CDR3, the DNA is TGTGCCAGCAATACCCTATCCGGGGGGACCCAGTACTTC.

The chain couples TRBV6-1 to TRBJ2-7; 9 nucleotides line up with TRBD1. The CDR3 runs 14 residues. The germline V gene has CDR1 MNHNS and CDR2 SASEGT. Losses at the gene ends were 6 bases for V and 6 bases for J; bases not matched to a gene: 9. CDR3 protein: CASRRQGDPLEQYF. The CDR3 DNA follows: TGTGCCAGCAGGCGACAGGGGGATCCCCTCGAGCAGTACTTC.

V usage is TRBV4-1 and J usage is TRBJ2-2; D is possibly TRBD1 or TRBD2 (5 bases each). V was shortened by 2 bases and J by 4 bases, with 17 bases between the two germline ends. The CDR3 totals 17 residues. Germline-derived CDR1 and CDR2 are MGHRA and YSYEKL. DNA for the CDR3: TGCGCCAGCAGCCAATACCGGGGCCCCATGCCCACCGGGGAGCTGTTTTTT. Translation gives CASSQYRGPMPTGELFF.

The chain combines TRBV29-1 with TRBJ2-3; a possible D gene is TRBD1 (6 bases). Germline loops: CDR1 SQVTM, CDR2 ANQGSEA. The CDR3 loop spans 14 amino acids. V shed 6 bases and J shed 3 bases, with 16 bases lying between them. CDR3 DNA: TGCAGCGTCCAAAAAAATACAGGGACAGATACGCAGTATTTT. This encodes CSVQKNTGTDTQYF.

V gene TRBV11-1 combines with J gene TRBJ2-1, with D unclear. V dropped 1 base and J dropped 5 bases, with 6 bases sitting between them. There are 13 residues in the CDR3. Per germline, CDR1 SGHAT and CDR2 FQDESV (reference sequence). The CDR3 DNA reads TGTGCCAGCAGCTTAGTTTTCAACAATGAGCAGTTCTTC. Its protein is CASSLVFNNEQFF.

The V gene is TRBV18, the J gene TRBJ2-2; D is ambiguous. This CDR3 is 14 amino acids long. V shed 2 bases and J shed 1 base, with 5 bases lying between them. CDR1 KGHSH and CDR2 LQKENI come from the germline V gene. CDR3 DNA sequence: TGTGCCAGCTCACCAAAAGGGAACACCGGGGAGCTGTTTTTT. It is translated as CASSPKGNTGELFF.

The genes are TRBV15 and TRBJ2-2; 10 positions match TRBD2. This CDR3 is 17 amino acids long. Per the germline V gene, CDR1 is LNHNV and CDR2 is YYDKDF (reference sequence). V was clipped by 4 bases and J by 4 bases; unmatched bases: 9. CDR3 coding DNA: TGTGCCACCAGCACCGGGGCTAGCGGGGGTTCCACCGGGGAGCTGTTTTTT. It codes for CATSTGASGGSTGELFF.

This chain links TRBV25-1 with TRBJ2-5; 7 bases are a match to TRBD2. CDR3 length: 15 residues. V lost 2 bases and J lost 0; bases outside the gene matches: 3. Germline assignment: CDR1 MGHDK and CDR2 SYGVNS. CDR3 sequence reads: CASSEVRGNQETQYF. In nucleotides, the CDR3 is TGTGCCAGCAGTGAAGTGCGGGGGAACCAAGAGACCCAGTACTTC.

The chain carries TRBV10-2 and TRBJ2-1; TRBD2 might be the D (6 bases). CDR1 is WSHSY and CDR2 is SAAADI in the germline V gene. The ends were cut back, 5 bases at V and 8 bases at J, with 22 bases in the middle. This CDR3 is 16 amino acids long. The chain's CDR3 is CASSYRRDSLEDEQFF. CDR3 nucleotides: TGCGCCAGCAGTTACCGCCGGGACTCCTTAGAAGATGAGCAGTTCTTC.

In its sample, this clone was seen once. The chain couples TRBV15 to TRBJ1-1; D is ambiguous. Germline CDR1 and CDR2: LNHNV and YYDKDF (reference sequence). The CDR3 contains 13 residues. V was trimmed by 1 base and J by 6 bases, leaving 9 bases between them. The CDR3 is CATSRGVGSEAFF. DNA of the CDR3: TGTGCCACCAGCAGAGGGGTGGGCTCTGAAGCTTTCTTT.

The chain has TRBV19 and TRBJ1-2, with D hard to call. V lost 4 bases to trimming and J lost 4 bases, with 22 bases between them. The CDR3 runs 17 residues. Germline V gene lookup returns CDR1 LNHDA and CDR2 SQIVND (reference sequence). The CDR3 DNA reads as TGTGCCAGTAGTACAACAGCCCCGGGTTCGCTTGGCTATGGCTACACCTTC. Protein product: CASSTTAPGSLGYGYTF.

This clone appeared a single time. Germline and junction disagree at one end, which may indicate a read error. CDR3 in amino acids: CASSLATRPETQYF. DNA of the CDR3: TGTGCTAGCAGCTTAGCCACCCGGCCAGAGACCCAGTACTTC. The rearrangement uses TRBV7-7 and TRBJ2-5, with D hard to call. Looked up from germline, CDR1 is SSHAT and CDR2 is FNYEAQ (reference sequence). CDR3 length: 14 residues.